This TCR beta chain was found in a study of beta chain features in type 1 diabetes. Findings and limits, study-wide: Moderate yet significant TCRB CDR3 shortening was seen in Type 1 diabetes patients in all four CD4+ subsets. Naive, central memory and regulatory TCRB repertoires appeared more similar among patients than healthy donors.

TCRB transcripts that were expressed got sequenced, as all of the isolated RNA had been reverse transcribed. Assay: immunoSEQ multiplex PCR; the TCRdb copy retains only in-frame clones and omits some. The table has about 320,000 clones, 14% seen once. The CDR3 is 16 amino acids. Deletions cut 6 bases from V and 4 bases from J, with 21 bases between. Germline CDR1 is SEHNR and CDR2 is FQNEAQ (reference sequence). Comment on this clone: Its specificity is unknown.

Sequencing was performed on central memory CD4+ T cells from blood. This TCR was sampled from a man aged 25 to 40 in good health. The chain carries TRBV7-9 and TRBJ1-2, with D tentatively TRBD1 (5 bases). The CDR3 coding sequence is TGTGCCAGCAGTCAAGCGGCAGGGATACAGCTCTATGGCTACACCTTC. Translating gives CASSQAAGIQLYGYTF. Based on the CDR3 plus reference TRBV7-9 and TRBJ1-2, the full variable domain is DTGVSQNPRHKITKRGQNVTFRCDPISEHNRLYWYRQTLGQGPEFLTYFQNEAQLEKSRLLSDRFSAERPKGSFSTLEIQRTEQGDSAMYLCASSQAAGIQLYGYTFGSGTRLTVV.